The clone carrying this T cell receptor (beta chain) showed up just a few times. Germline V gives CDR1 SEHNR, CDR2 FQNEAQ (reference sequence). The CDR3 is 14 amino acids. V gave up 4 bases and J gave up 7 bases, with 11 bases separating them. The data derive from a study of blood T cell repertoires in COVID-19. At the level of the study: COVID-19 samples from acute and convalescent phases originated in the United States, Italy and Spain.

TCRdb keeps only in-frame clones here, not all; method: immunoSEQ multiplex PCR. The profile covers some 350,000 clones, with 80% to 90% appearing a single time and more than 5% taken by the ten largest. Participants, about 18 to 100 years old, spanned around 26 US areas. Participant-given clinical history determined each cohort assignment. The TCR was taken from a man in his thirties or forties who had recovered from COVID-19. V usage is TRBV7-9 and J usage is TRBJ1-6; D is perhaps TRBD1 (5 bases). The sample comprised PBMCs or T cells enriched from blood (not recorded which). The CDR3 reads CASSWAGINSPLHF. DNA for the CDR3: TGTGCCAGCAGCTGGGCAGGGATAAATTCACCCCTCCACTTT.